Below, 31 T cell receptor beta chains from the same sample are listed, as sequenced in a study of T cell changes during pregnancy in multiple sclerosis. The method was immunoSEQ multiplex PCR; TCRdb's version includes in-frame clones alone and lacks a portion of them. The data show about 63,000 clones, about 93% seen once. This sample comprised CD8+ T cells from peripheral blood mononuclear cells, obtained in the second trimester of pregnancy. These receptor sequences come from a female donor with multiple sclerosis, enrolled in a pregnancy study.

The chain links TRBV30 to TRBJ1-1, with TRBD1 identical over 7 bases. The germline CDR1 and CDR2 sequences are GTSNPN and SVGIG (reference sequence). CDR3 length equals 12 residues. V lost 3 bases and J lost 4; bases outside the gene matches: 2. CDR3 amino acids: CAWRGTATEAFF. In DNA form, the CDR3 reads TGTGCCTGGAGAGGGACAGCCACTGAAGCTTTCTTT.

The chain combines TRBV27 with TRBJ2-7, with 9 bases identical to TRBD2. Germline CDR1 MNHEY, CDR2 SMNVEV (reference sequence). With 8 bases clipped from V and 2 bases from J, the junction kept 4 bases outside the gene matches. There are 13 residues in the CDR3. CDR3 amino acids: CASSTSGAYEQYF. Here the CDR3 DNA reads TGTGCCAGCTCGACTAGCGGTGCCTACGAGCAGTACTTC.

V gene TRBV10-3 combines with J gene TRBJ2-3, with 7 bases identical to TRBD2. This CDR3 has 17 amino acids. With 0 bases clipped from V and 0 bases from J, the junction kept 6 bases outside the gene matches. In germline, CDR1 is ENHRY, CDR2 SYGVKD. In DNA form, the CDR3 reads TGTGCCATCAGTGAGTCGTGGGAGGGCCGGAGCACAGATACGCAGTATTTT. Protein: CAISESWEGRSTDTQYF.

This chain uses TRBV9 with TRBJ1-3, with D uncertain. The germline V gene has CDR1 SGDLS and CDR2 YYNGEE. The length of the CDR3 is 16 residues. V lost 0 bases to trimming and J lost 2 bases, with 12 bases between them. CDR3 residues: CASSVDWERPGNTIYF. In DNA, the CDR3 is TGTGCCAGCAGCGTAGATTGGGAGAGGCCTGGAAACACCATATATTTT.

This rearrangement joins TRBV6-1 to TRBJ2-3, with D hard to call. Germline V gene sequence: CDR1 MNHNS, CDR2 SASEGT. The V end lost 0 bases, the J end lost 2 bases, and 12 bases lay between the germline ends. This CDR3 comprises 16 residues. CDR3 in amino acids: CASSEALTGYTDTQYF. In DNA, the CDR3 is TGTGCCAGCAGTGAAGCTCTAACGGGTTACACAGATACGCAGTATTTT.

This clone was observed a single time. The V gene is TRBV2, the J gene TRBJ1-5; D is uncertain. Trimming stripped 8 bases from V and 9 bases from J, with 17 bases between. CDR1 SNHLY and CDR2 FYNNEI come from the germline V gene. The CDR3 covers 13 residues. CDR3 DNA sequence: TGTGCCAGCGGGCTGGGCGGGGTTCGGCCCCAGCATTTT. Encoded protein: CASGLGGVRPQHF.

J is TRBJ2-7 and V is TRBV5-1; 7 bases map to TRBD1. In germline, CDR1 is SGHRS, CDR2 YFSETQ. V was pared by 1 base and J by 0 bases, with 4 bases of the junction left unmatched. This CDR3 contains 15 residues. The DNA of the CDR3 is TGCGCCAGCAGCTTGACCGGGACAGACTCCTACGAGCAGTACTTC. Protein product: CASSLTGTDSYEQYF.

CDR3 loop: CASSDGVSPNTEAFF. DNA for the CDR3: TGTGCCAGCTCGGACGGGGTGTCTCCGAACACTGAAGCTTTCTTT. This chain uses TRBV13 with TRBJ1-1, with D uncertain. The germline V gene has CDR1 PRHDT and CDR2 FYEKMQ (reference sequence). The CDR3 has 15 amino acids. The V and J ends lost 8 bases and 1 base respectively, with 17 bases between them.

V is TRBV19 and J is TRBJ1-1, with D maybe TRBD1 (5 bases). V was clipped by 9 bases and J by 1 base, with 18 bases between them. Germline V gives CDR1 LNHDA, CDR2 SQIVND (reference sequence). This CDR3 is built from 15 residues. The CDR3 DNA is TGTGCCAGCCCGGACAAGGGGAGGCGGAACACTGAAGCTTTCTTT. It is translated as CASPDKGRRNTEAFF.

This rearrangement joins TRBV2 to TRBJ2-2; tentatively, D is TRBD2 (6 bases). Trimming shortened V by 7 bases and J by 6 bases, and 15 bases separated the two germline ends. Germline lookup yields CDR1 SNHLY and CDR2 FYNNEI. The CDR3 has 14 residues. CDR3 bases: TGTGCCAGCATCTACGGGAGTGGCTCCGGGGAGCTGTTTTTT. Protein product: CASIYGSGSGELFF.

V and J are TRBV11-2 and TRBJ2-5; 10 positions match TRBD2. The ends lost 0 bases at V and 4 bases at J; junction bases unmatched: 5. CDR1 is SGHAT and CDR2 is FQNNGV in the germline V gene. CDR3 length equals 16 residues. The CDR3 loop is CASSLDPSGRLETQYF. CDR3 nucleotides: TGTGCCAGCAGCTTAGATCCTAGCGGGAGATTAGAGACCCAGTACTTC.

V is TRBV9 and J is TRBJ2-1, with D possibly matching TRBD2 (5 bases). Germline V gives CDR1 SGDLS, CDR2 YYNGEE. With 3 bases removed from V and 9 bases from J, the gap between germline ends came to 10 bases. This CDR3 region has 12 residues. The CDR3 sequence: CASSDSGSEQFF. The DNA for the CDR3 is TGTGCCAGCAGCGATTCGGGGTCTGAGCAGTTCTTC.

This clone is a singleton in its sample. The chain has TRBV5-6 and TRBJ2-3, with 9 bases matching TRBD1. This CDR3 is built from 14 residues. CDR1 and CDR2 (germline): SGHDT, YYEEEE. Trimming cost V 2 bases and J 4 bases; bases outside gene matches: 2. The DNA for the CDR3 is TGTGCCAGCAGCTTCGGACAGGGGCCAGATACGCAGTATTTT. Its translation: CASSFGQGPDTQYF.

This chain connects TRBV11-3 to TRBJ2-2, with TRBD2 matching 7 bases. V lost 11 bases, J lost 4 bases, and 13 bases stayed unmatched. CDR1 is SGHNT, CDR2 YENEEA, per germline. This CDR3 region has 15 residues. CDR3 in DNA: TGTGCCCAAGCGGGAACCATACGATGCACCGGGGAGCTGTTTTTT. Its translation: CAQAGTIRCTGELFF.

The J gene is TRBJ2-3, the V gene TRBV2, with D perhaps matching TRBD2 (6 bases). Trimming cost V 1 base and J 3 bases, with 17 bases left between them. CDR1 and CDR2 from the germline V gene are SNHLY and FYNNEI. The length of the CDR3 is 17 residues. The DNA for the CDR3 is TGTGCCAGCAGTGAAGTGGGCCTAGCGCCCCTAACAGATACGCAGTATTTT. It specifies CASSEVGLAPLTDTQYF.

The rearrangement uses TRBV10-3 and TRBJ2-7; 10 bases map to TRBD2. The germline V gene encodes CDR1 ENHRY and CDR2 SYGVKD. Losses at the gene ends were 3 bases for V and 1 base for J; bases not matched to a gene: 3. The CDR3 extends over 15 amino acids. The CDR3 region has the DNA TGTGCCATCAGTGAATCTAGCGGGGGTTCCTACGAGCAGTACTTC. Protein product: CAISESSGGSYEQYF.

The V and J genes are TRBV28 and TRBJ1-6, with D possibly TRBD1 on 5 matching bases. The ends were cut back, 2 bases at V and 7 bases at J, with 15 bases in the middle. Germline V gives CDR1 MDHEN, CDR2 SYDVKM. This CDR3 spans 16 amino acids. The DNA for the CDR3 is TGTGCCAGCAGTTTACCCCCCCCAGGGTCCAATTCACCCCTCCACTTT. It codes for CASSLPPPGSNSPLHF.

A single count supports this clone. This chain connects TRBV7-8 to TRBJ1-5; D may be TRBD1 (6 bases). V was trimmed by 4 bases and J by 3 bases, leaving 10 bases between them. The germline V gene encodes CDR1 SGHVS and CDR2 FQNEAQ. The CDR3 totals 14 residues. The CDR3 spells CASSSGAANQPQHF. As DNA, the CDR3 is TGTGCCAGCAGCTCAGGGGCCGCCAATCAGCCCCAGCATTTT.

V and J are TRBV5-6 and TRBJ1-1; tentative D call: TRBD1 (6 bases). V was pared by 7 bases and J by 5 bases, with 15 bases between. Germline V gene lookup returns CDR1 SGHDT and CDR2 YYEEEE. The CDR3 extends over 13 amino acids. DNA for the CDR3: TGTGCCAGCTCAACTGAGGGGGGGACTGAAGCTTTCTTT. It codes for CASSTEGGTEAFF.

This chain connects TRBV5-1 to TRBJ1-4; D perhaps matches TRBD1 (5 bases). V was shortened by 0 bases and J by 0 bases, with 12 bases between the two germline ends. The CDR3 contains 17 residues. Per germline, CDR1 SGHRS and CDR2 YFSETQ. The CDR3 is CASSLAIGGATNEKLFF. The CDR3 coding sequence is TGCGCCAGCAGCTTGGCCATCGGAGGGGCAACTAATGAAAAACTGTTTTTT. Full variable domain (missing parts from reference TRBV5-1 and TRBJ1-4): KAGVTQTPRYLIKTRGQQVTLSCSPISGHRSVSWYQQTPGQGLQFLFEYFSETQRNKGNFPGRFSGRQFSNSRSEMNVSTLELGDSALYLCASSLAIGGATNEKLFFGSGTQLSVL.

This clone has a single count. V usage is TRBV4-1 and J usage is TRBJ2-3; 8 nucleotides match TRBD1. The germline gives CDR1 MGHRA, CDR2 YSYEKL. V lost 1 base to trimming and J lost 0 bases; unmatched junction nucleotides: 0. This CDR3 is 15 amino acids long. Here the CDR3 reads CASSQGTGSTDTQYF. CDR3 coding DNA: TGCGCCAGCAGCCAAGGGACAGGGAGCACAGATACGCAGTATTTT.

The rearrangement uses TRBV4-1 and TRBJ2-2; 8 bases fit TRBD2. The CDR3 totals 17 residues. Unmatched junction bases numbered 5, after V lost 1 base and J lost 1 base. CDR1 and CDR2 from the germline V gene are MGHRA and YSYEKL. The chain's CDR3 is CASSQALAEVNTGELFF. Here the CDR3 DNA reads TGCGCCAGCAGCCAAGCACTAGCGGAAGTGAACACCGGGGAGCTGTTTTTT.

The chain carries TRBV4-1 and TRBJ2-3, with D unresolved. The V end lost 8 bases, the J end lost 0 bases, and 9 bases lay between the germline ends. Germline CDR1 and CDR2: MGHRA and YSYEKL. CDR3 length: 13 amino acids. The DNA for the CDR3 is TGCGCCAGCTTAGTCCCTAGCACAGATACGCAGTATTTT. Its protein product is CASLVPSTDTQYF.

The CDR3 protein is CASSLSGRAGTGELFF. CDR3 nucleotides: TGTGCCAGTAGCCTAAGCGGGAGAGCGGGCACCGGGGAGCTGTTTTTT. The chain has TRBV19 and TRBJ2-2; 8 positions agree with TRBD2. Trimming took 6 bases from V and 4 from J; bases not matched to a gene: 10. Per the germline V gene, CDR1 is LNHDA and CDR2 is SQIVND (reference sequence). The CDR3 has 16 amino acids.

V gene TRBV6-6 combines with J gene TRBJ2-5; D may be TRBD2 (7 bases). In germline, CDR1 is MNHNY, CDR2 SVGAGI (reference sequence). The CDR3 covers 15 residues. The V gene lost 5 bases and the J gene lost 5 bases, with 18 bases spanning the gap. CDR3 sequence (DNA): TGTGCCAGCAGTCCTAGGGGGGGGGCAGGCGAGACCCAGTACTTC. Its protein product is CASSPRGGAGETQYF.

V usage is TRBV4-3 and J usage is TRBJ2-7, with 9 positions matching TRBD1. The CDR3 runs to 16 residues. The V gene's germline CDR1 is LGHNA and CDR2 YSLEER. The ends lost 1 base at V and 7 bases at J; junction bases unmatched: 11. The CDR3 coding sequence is TGCGCCAGCAGCCAAGCCTTAAGGGACAGGGTTTTTGAGCAGTACTTC. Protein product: CASSQALRDRVFEQYF.

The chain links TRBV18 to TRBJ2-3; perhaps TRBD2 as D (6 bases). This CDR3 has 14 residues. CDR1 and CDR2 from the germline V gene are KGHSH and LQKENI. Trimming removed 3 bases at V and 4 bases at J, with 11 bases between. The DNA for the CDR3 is TGTGCCAGCTCACCCTCCGGGGGTGCAGATACGCAGTATTTT. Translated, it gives CASSPSGGADTQYF.

The CDR3 loop is CASSDMGAGNTEAFF. The CDR3 DNA sequence: TGTGCCAGCAGTGACATGGGGGCAGGGAACACTGAAGCTTTCTTT. J is TRBJ1-1 and V is TRBV6-1, with D possibly being TRBD1 (6 bases). Trimming left V 3 bases short and J 1 base short, with 12 bases between. The germline V gene has CDR1 MNHNS and CDR2 SASEGT. The CDR3 loop spans 15 amino acids.

The CDR3 DNA follows: TGTGCCAGCAGTGAGAGCCTACAGGTTATGTATGGCTACACCTTC. It specifies CASSESLQVMYGYTF. J is TRBJ1-2 and V is TRBV2; D is perhaps TRBD1 (5 bases). Trimming pared 3 bases from V and 5 bases from J, leaving 16 bases between. The CDR3 is 15 amino acids. The germline V gene has CDR1 SNHLY and CDR2 FYNNEI.

Written as DNA, the CDR3 is TGCGCCAGCAGCACCGGGACAGGGGGCAATCAGCCCCAGCATTTT. Encoded protein: CASSTGTGGNQPQHF. The J gene is TRBJ1-5, the V gene TRBV5-1; 10 bases fit TRBD1. The V gene's germline CDR1 is SGHRS and CDR2 YFSETQ. The junction had 3 bases not matched to a gene; V was cut back by 4 bases and J by 2 bases. The CDR3 consists of 15 residues.

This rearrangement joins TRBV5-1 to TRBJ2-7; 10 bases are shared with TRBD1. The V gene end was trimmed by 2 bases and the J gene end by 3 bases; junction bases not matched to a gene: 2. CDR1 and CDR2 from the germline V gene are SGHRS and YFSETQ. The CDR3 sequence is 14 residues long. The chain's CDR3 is CASSFRDRGYEQYF. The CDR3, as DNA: TGCGCCAGCAGCTTCCGGGACAGGGGCTACGAGCAGTACTTC.